The 21 T cell receptor beta chains below all came from one sample that was sequenced in a study of cytomegalovirus exposure and HLA in healthy donors. A multiplex PCR was run with 60 Vbeta primers and 13 Jbeta primers. Using immunoSEQ multiplex PCR, the repertoire was profiled, and TCRdb retains in-frame clones only, with some absent. The sample records around 210,000 clones, roughly 80% being singletons. Source material: PBMCs. The source is a man aged 45 to 65 in good health and CMV-seronegative.

The rearrangement uses TRBV28 and TRBJ1-6; D is perhaps TRBD1 (5 bases). The CDR3 runs 12 residues. The germline V gene encodes CDR1 MDHEN and CDR2 SYDVKM. CDR3: CATRGSGSPLHF. The CDR3 DNA reads as TGTGCGACGCGGGGGAGTGGTTCACCCCTCCACTTT.

This chain connects TRBV27 to TRBJ1-5, with D maybe TRBD1 (6 bases). The CDR3 loop spans 16 amino acids. Germline CDR1 and CDR2: MNHEY and SMNVEV (reference sequence). Trimming cost V 6 bases and J 0 bases, with 15 bases left between them. This CDR3 reads CASRRKAGDSNQPQHF. CDR3 nucleotide sequence: TGTGCCAGCAGGAGGAAAGCAGGGGATAGCAATCAGCCCCAGCATTTT.

The V gene is TRBV5-4, the J gene TRBJ2-5, with D possibly matching TRBD1 (6 bases). The J call is in doubt because the DNA end fits TRBJ2-7 better. Germline CDR1 is SGHNT and CDR2 is YYREEE (reference sequence). The CDR3 has 15 residues. CDR3 sequence (DNA): TGTGCCAGCAGCTTAAAACAGGGTGGCTCCTACGAGCAGTACTTC. It encodes CASSLKQGGSYEQYF.

The V and J genes are TRBV14 and TRBJ2-7, with 8 bases matching TRBD1. The CDR3 is made up of 15 amino acids. V dropped 3 bases and J dropped 7; count of bases not matched to a gene: 11. Germline values: CDR1 SGHDN, CDR2 FVKESK. CDR3 DNA: TGTGCCAGCAGCCACAGGGGGCCCCCCTCGGGGGAGCAGTACTTC. Amino acids: CASSHRGPPSGEQYF.

The rearrangement links TRBV19 to TRBJ2-7; 11 nucleotides align to TRBD1. This CDR3 is 13 amino acids long. Germline V gene sequence: CDR1 LNHDA, CDR2 SQIVND (reference sequence). V was pared by 6 bases and J by 3 bases, with 1 base of the junction left unmatched. The CDR3 is CASRGTGGYEQYF. CDR3 nucleotide sequence: TGTGCCAGTAGAGGGACAGGGGGCTACGAGCAGTACTTC.

V gene TRBV27 combines with J gene TRBJ2-3; a possible D gene is TRBD2 (5 bases). Germline CDR1 MNHEY, CDR2 SMNVEV (reference sequence). The V gene lost 7 bases and the J gene lost 0 bases, with 11 bases spanning the gap. CDR3 length: 14 residues. The CDR3 DNA reads as TGTGCCAGCAACGGAGGCTCGAGCACAGATACGCAGTATTTT. Translated: CASNGGSSTDTQYF.

The CDR3 region is CASSAPGTGGQAFF. The DNA for the CDR3 is TGTGCCAGCAGTGCCCCCGGGACAGGGGGCCAGGCTTTCTTT. The V gene is TRBV2, the J gene TRBJ1-1, with TRBD1 identical over 12 bases. CDR1 and CDR2 from the germline V gene are SNHLY and FYNNEI. V was pared by 4 bases and J by 11 bases, with 8 bases of the junction left unmatched. The CDR3 consists of 14 residues. The full variable domain, in which reference TRBV2 and TRBJ1-1 provide the parts outside the CDR3, is EPEVTQTPSHQVTQMGQEVILRCVPISNHLYFYWYRQILGQKVEFLVSFYNNEISEKSEIFDDQFSVERPDGSNFTLKIRSTKLEDSAMYFCASSAPGTGGQAFFGQGTRLTVV.

The CDR3: CAWGLGLQETQYF. The CDR3 region has the DNA TGTGCCTGGGGATTGGGCCTCCAAGAGACCCAGTACTTC. The V call is TRBV30, the J call TRBJ2-5; D unclear. The germline V gene has CDR1 GTSNPN and CDR2 SVGIG (reference sequence). This CDR3 comprises 13 residues. Trimming shortened V by 5 bases and J by 1 base, and 11 bases separated the two germline ends.

This chain uses TRBV28 with TRBJ1-3, with 10 bases that match TRBD1. With 6 bases clipped from V and 0 bases from J, the junction kept 5 bases outside the gene matches. This CDR3 region has 16 residues. Germline loops: CDR1 MDHEN, CDR2 SYDVKM. The CDR3 spells CASSTRTGGSGNTIYF. The CDR3 nucleotides are TGTGCCAGCAGCACAAGGACAGGGGGCTCTGGAAACACCATATATTTT.

CDR3 in amino acids: CASSLWSPASGNYGYTF. The CDR3 region has the DNA TGCGCCAGCAGCTTGTGGTCCCCAGCGTCGGGTAACTATGGCTACACCTTC. V gene TRBV5-1 combines with J gene TRBJ1-2; no clear D. CDR1 is SGHRS, CDR2 YFSETQ, per germline. The CDR3 loop spans 17 amino acids. Trimming took 1 base from V and 1 from J, leaving 17 bases between them.

This clone was detected a few times. The chain recombines TRBV4-1 with TRBJ2-2; TRBD2 agrees at 8 bases. CDR1 and CDR2 (germline): MGHRA, YSYEKL. The CDR3 sequence is 16 residues long. The V and J ends lost 7 bases and 4 bases, in that order; junction bases with no gene match: 11. The CDR3 loop is CASTPRGGTFTGELFF. CDR3 DNA: TGCGCCAGCACGCCCCGGGGGGGAACCTTCACCGGGGAGCTGTTTTTT.

This chain links TRBV7-9 with TRBJ2-1; 9 nucleotides align to TRBD2. The CDR3 runs 15 residues. V shed 4 bases and J 7 bases; nucleotides not matched to a gene: 8. Germline loops: CDR1 SEHNR, CDR2 FQNEAQ (reference sequence). In DNA form, the CDR3 reads TGTGCCAGCAGCTACCTGACTAGCGGAGGGAATGAGCAGTTCTTC. This encodes CASSYLTSGGNEQFF.

The chain employs TRBV5-1 and TRBJ1-3; no firm D call. The CDR3 consists of 16 residues. Germline assignment: CDR1 SGHRS and CDR2 YFSETQ. V lost 0 bases and J lost 0, with 10 bases in between. The CDR3 DNA sequence: TGCGCCAGCAGCTTGGGTCAGGCCGGCTCTGGAAACACCATATATTTT. This gives the protein CASSLGQAGSGNTIYF.

This clone was seen a handful of times. The rearrangement uses TRBV5-1 and TRBJ2-7; TRBD1 aligns across 8 bases. Looked up from germline, CDR1 is SGHRS and CDR2 is YFSETQ. Trimming cost V 2 bases and J 3 bases; bases outside gene matches: 7. The CDR3 contains 15 residues. The CDR3 loop reads CASSLPGQGVYEQYF. The CDR3 nucleotides read TGCGCCAGCAGCTTACCCGGACAGGGAGTCTACGAGCAGTACTTC.

In this sample, this clone turned up once. The rearrangement uses TRBV7-3 and TRBJ2-3; 7 bases fit TRBD2. The junction had 10 bases not matched to a gene; V was cut back by 5 bases and J by 5 bases. This CDR3 has 15 amino acids. Germline CDR1 SGHTA, CDR2 FQGTGA. In DNA, the CDR3 is TGTGCCAGCAGCCCCCTCGGGCGGGAGTTAGATACGCAGTATTTT. It encodes CASSPLGRELDTQYF.

V gene TRBV6-4 combines with J gene TRBJ1-2; 7 bases are a match to TRBD1. Per germline, CDR1 MRHNA and CDR2 SNTAGT. The CDR3 has 13 residues. Trimming removed 6 bases from V and 4 bases from J; junction bases left unmatched: 5. CDR3 protein: CASSSTGSYGYTF. The DNA of the CDR3 is TGTGCCAGCAGCTCGACAGGGAGCTATGGCTACACCTTC.

In the case of this clone: The sample contains more than one DNA sequence encoding this CDR3. This chain uses TRBV6-5 with TRBJ2-7; 13 bases are shared with TRBD2. Losses at the gene ends were 6 bases for V and 3 bases for J; bases not matched to a gene: 5. Germline V gene data show CDR1 as MNHEY and CDR2 as SVGAGI. This CDR3 has 15 residues. In DNA, the CDR3 is TGTGCCAGCAGCTCCAGACTAGCGGGGGGCTACGAGCAGTACTTC. Translating gives CASSSRLAGGYEQYF.

The chain is built from TRBV6-1 and TRBJ2-6; 8 nucleotides align to TRBD1. Germline V gene lookup returns CDR1 MNHNS and CDR2 SASEGT. V was clipped by 0 bases and J by 0 bases; unmatched bases: 7. The CDR3 is 19 residues long. Written as DNA, the CDR3 is TGTGCCAGCAGTGAAGCGGCCTGGACAGGGTTCTCTGGGGCCAACGTCCTGACTTTC. Translation gives CASSEAAWTGFSGANVLTF.

The chain carries TRBV18 and TRBJ2-5; TRBD1 aligns across 9 bases. The ends lost 2 bases at V and 5 bases at J; junction bases unmatched: 12. The CDR3 covers 17 residues. The germline V gene has CDR1 KGHSH and CDR2 LQKENI. CDR3 in amino acids: CASSPTQSGTGPETQYF. CDR3 nucleotides: TGTGCCAGCTCACCAACACAATCCGGGACAGGGCCGGAGACCCAGTACTTC.

V and J are TRBV28 and TRBJ2-3, with 11 bases lining up with TRBD2. From germline, CDR1 is MDHEN and CDR2 SYDVKM. Trimming removed 8 bases from V and 4 bases from J; junction bases left unmatched: 11. The CDR3 is 16 residues long. The CDR3 region is CASALWSSGRPDTQYF. CDR3 DNA: TGTGCCAGCGCCCTTTGGTCTAGCGGGAGGCCAGATACGCAGTATTTT.

The V gene is TRBV6-6, the J gene TRBJ2-5, with D tentatively TRBD2 (6 bases). This CDR3 has 12 amino acids. Trimming took 8 bases from V and 7 from J, leaving 14 bases between them. CDR1 is MNHNY and CDR2 is SVGAGI in the germline V gene (reference sequence). The CDR3 DNA reads TGTGCCAGCGCGACAGCGGGTGGGACCCAGTACTTC. This codes for CASATAGGTQYF.